A selection of T cell receptor beta chains follows, all from one sample in a study of radiotherapy plus CTLA-4 blockade in lung cancer. The assay was immunoSEQ multiplex PCR, and TCRdb's table has in-frame clones only and misses some. The sample holds some 120,000 clones, roughly 86% seen once. The sequenced sample was peripheral blood, obtained from a patient treated with radiotherapy plus ipilimumab. These TCRs come from a human donor with non-small cell lung cancer that progressed on radiotherapy plus ipilimumab. Some clones in this sample may be carry-over from other donors' samples. Each CDR3 is given with its conserved first and last residue.

CDR3aa	v_gene	len	j_gene
CASSMRGADTQYF	TRBV19	13	TRBJ2-3
CASSGGRSRNQPQHF	TRBV19	15	TRBJ1-5
CARQPGLAGISTDTQYF	TRBV19	17	TRBJ2-3
CASSPIRSNQPQHF	TRBV28	14	TRBJ1-5
CASRLAAYNEQFF	TRBV6-1	13	TRBJ2-1
CASTTFGGVLNSPLHF	TRBV19	16	TRBJ1-6
CASGWGAYEQYF	TRBV6-1	12	.
CASTLDHNSPLHF	TRBV5-4	13	TRBJ1-6
CASTAGPEVPLHF	TRBV6-5	13	TRBJ1-6
CASSQLPANVGETQYF	TRBV4-1	16	TRBJ2-5
CASSMTSGAYNEQFF	TRBV27	15	TRBJ2-1
CASSRGPSYGYTF	TRBV28	13	TRBJ1-2
CASIDGRGRRDTEAFF	TRBV19	16	TRBJ1-1
CASSELGVPTYEQYF	TRBV6-1	15	TRBJ2-7
CASSPQGRIAPLHF	TRBV28	14	TRBJ1-6
CASSKLATDTQYF	TRBV7-6	13	TRBJ2-3
CASSLTGDEQYF	TRBV27	12	TRBJ2-7
CASMRGGQNTEAFF	TRBV19	14	TRBJ1-1
CASSKLGSDTEAFF	TRBV19	14	TRBJ1-1
CSAFGSTEAFF	TRBV29-1	11	TRBJ1-1
CATSRAVSQTEKLFF	TRBV15	15	TRBJ1-4
CASSRERDRTQGYGYTF	TRBV4-3	17	TRBJ1-2
CASSLELNNEQFF	TRBV5-1	13	TRBJ2-1
CASSLSSVAKETQYF	TRBV27	15	TRBJ2-5
CASSLTGTARYNSPLHF	TRBV7-3	17	TRBJ1-6
CASSPLIGDQPQHF	TRBV18	14	TRBJ1-5
CASSHDISGNTIYF	TRBV5-7	14	TRBJ1-3
CASTTGRGASEQYF	TRBV6-5	14	TRBJ2-7
CSVVSQESSYGYTF	TRBV29-1	14	TRBJ1-2
CASSLVGSDEQYF	TRBV27	13	TRBJ2-7
CASSSGTFLETQYF	TRBV5-5	14	TRBJ2-5
CASRGDGELFF	TRBV19	11	TRBJ2-2
CAIMGGAGYGYTF	TRBV10-3	13	TRBJ1-2
CASSYPNYGYTF	TRBV11-2	12	TRBJ1-2
CASSPSGGVLYEQFF	TRBV6-5	15	TRBJ2-1
CASSLGTHLQGEQFF	TRBV5-1	15	TRBJ2-1
CASRYEARNTGELFF	TRBV2	15	TRBJ2-2
CASSPHVGYRGYTF	TRBV6-1	14	TRBJ1-2
CAISPGGDGYGYTF	TRBV10-3	14	TRBJ1-2
CASSPPGRLNTEAFF	TRBV6-5	15	TRBJ1-1
CASSLAGVTGNQPQHF	TRBV5-1	16	TRBJ1-5
CASSPQVGTEAFF	TRBV7-3	13	TRBJ1-1
CASSPTPGQGADTQYF	TRBV6-4	16	TRBJ2-3
CASSSTGDSGNTIYF	TRBV5-1	15	TRBJ1-3
CASSVATRGSAPGNTIYF	TRBV9	18	TRBJ1-3
CASSPPGPPSYNEQFF	TRBV7-2	16	TRBJ2-1
CAWSTGTGEDEQFF	TRBV30	14	TRBJ2-1
CASSLAGREAQETQYF	TRBV5-4	16	TRBJ2-5
CASSSQGSGTEAFF	TRBV6-5	14	TRBJ1-1
CAGHLNTEAFF	TRBV2	11	TRBJ1-1
CASSAGGTNEKLFF	TRBV5-1	14	TRBJ1-4
CASSLVVTEAFF	TRBV7-8	12	TRBJ1-1
CASSLLLAGGAQYF	TRBV6-6	14	TRBJ2-5
CASSRVGQGTYEQYF	TRBV4-1	15	TRBJ2-7
CASTEPGQGGIQYF	TRBV6-5	14	TRBJ2-4
CASSLASEIYEQYF	TRBV5-1	14	TRBJ2-7
CASSRLGIIQETQYF	TRBV7-2	15	TRBJ2-5
CASSIQGDEQYF	TRBV9	12	TRBJ2-7